The 27 T cell receptor beta chains presented below share a single source sample, sequenced in a study of blood T cell repertoires in COVID-19. The method was immunoSEQ multiplex PCR; TCRdb's version includes in-frame clones alone and lacks a portion of them. The sample has 50,000 to 65,000 clones; 81% are singletons. Sequenced sample: peripheral blood. Source of these receptors: a woman aged 55-69 years with acute or convalescent COVID-19.

The V gene is TRBV9, the J gene TRBJ2-7, with D perhaps TRBD2 (6 bases). Germline CDR1 and CDR2: SGDLS and YYNGEE. The ends were cut back, 0 bases at V and 0 bases at J, with 10 bases in the middle. The CDR3 runs to 15 residues. The CDR3 here is CASSVGGRSSYEQYF. Written as DNA, the CDR3 is TGTGCCAGCAGCGTAGGGGGGAGGAGCTCCTACGAGCAGTACTTC.

The CDR3 DNA follows: TGTGCCAGCAGCCTGGGGACAGGGGGCAAGGGTGAAAAACTGTTTTTT. Translation gives CASSLGTGGKGEKLFF. The V call is TRBV7-6, the J call TRBJ1-4, with 12 nucleotides matching TRBD1. The CDR3 runs 16 residues. Trimming cost V 5 bases and J 7 bases; bases outside gene matches: 8. Germline CDR1 reads SGHVS; CDR2 reads FNYEAQ.

This chain connects TRBV5-6 to TRBJ2-1; TRBD1 matches at 9 bases. This CDR3 has 19 amino acids. Germline V gene data show CDR1 as SGHDT and CDR2 as YYEEEE. V gave up 2 bases and J gave up 7 bases; unmatched junction bases: 19. The CDR3 sequence is CASSFKPGTGMEKWNEQFF. In nucleotides, the CDR3 is TGTGCCAGCAGCTTCAAGCCCGGGACAGGGATGGAGAAATGGAATGAGCAGTTCTTC.

CDR3 protein: CASRGHDRGDYEQYF. CDR3 nucleotides: TGTGCCAGCAGGGGCCACGACAGGGGGGACTACGAGCAGTACTTC. The chain joins TRBV28 to TRBJ2-7, with 9 bases matching TRBD1. Germline loops: CDR1 MDHEN, CDR2 SYDVKM. The junction had 9 bases not matched to a gene; V was cut back by 6 bases and J by 3 bases. There are 15 residues in the CDR3.

The rearrangement uses TRBV30 and TRBJ1-1; no definite D call. Germline V gives CDR1 GTSNPN, CDR2 SVGIG (reference sequence). V dropped 3 bases and J dropped 2 bases, with 13 bases sitting between them. The CDR3 contains 14 residues. The CDR3 region is CAWSGPNSNTEAFF. DNA of the CDR3: TGTGCCTGGAGCGGCCCTAACAGCAACACTGAAGCTTTCTTT.

The gene calls are TRBV5-1 and TRBJ1-2, with TRBD1 identical over 8 bases. V lost 4 bases, J lost 3 bases, and 8 bases stayed unmatched. CDR1 and CDR2 (germline): SGHRS, YFSETQ. The CDR3 has 15 residues. CDR3 sequence (DNA): TGCGCCAGCAGCCCGCAGGGGGCGGTGGACTATGGCTACACCTTC. This translates into CASSPQGAVDYGYTF. The full variable domain, with the rest looked up from reference TRBV5-1 and TRBJ1-2, is KAGVTQTPRYLIKTRGQQVTLSCSPISGHRSVSWYQQTPGQGLQFLFEYFSETQRNKGNFPGRFSGRQFSNSRSEMNVSTLELGDSALYLCASSPQGAVDYGYTFGSGTRLTVV.

This rearrangement joins TRBV10-2 to TRBJ2-7; 8 nucleotides match TRBD2. Germline-derived CDR1 and CDR2 are WSHSY and SAAADI. CDR3 length: 13 residues. V dropped 7 bases and J dropped 4; count of bases not matched to a gene: 6. The CDR3 loop reads CASTGLVLYEQYF. As DNA, the CDR3 is TGCGCCAGCACGGGACTAGTCCTGTACGAGCAGTACTTC.

The V call is TRBV6-5, the J call TRBJ2-3; the match to TRBD2 covers 7 bases. The V gene end was trimmed by 2 bases and the J gene end by 5 bases; junction bases not matched to a gene: 7. CDR3 length: 15 residues. Germline CDR1 is MNHEY and CDR2 is SVGAGI. The chain's CDR3 is CASSYGGGRVDTQYF. The CDR3 bases are TGTGCCAGCAGTTACGGGGGAGGGCGGGTAGATACGCAGTATTTT.

The V and J genes are TRBV5-5 and TRBJ1-2, with D perhaps matching TRBD1 (6 bases). The V and J ends lost 2 bases and 8 bases respectively, with 13 bases between them. Germline lookup yields CDR1 SGHKS and CDR2 YYEKEE (reference sequence). This CDR3 has 13 amino acids. CDR3 amino acids: CASSFRQDRGYTF. For the CDR3, the DNA is TGTGCCAGCAGCTTCCGACAGGATAGGGGCTACACCTTC.

The rearrangement uses TRBV24-1 and TRBJ2-3; D is perhaps TRBD2 (6 bases). V was pared by 7 bases and J by 7 bases, with 20 bases between. The CDR3 length is 15 residues. Germline CDR1 is KGHDR and CDR2 is SFDVKD. In nucleotides, the CDR3 is TGTGCCACCAGCCCCCGGGGGAAAGGGTCTAATACGCAGTATTTT. Translation: CATSPRGKGSNTQYF.

The chain joins TRBV6-5 to TRBJ1-2, with D perhaps TRBD1 (6 bases). CDR1 is MNHEY, CDR2 SVGAGI, per germline. The V end lost 0 bases, the J end lost 4 bases, and 9 bases lay between the germline ends. The CDR3 contains 14 residues. The DNA for the CDR3 is TGTGCCAGCAGTTACTCCGGACAGTCCTATGGCTACACCTTC. The encoded protein is CASSYSGQSYGYTF.

The chain couples TRBV2 to TRBJ2-2, with TRBD2 as a possible D gene (6 bases). The V end lost 1 base, the J end lost 7 bases, and 13 bases lay between the germline ends. The germline V gene encodes CDR1 SNHLY and CDR2 FYNNEI. CDR3 length: 15 residues. In DNA, the CDR3 is TGTGCCAGCAGTGAAGAGGGCGGAGGGCGCGGGGAGCTGTTTTTT. It is translated as CASSEEGGGRGELFF.

The V gene is TRBV14, the J gene TRBJ1-2, with D perhaps TRBD1 (6 bases). This CDR3 spans 15 amino acids. V lost 3 bases, J lost 4 bases, and 15 bases lay in between. CDR1 and CDR2 (germline): SGHDN, FVKESK. CDR3 sequence (DNA): TGTGCCAGCAGCCAGCCCTCGACAGGTCCCTATGGCTACACCTTC. It encodes CASSQPSTGPYGYTF.

The chain is built from TRBV6-5 and TRBJ2-5; 10 bases fit TRBD1. V was clipped by 6 bases and J by 1 base; unmatched bases: 2. Germline CDR1 reads MNHEY; CDR2 reads SVGAGI. The CDR3 consists of 14 residues. CDR3: CASRTGGTQETQYF. The CDR3 DNA reads TGTGCCAGCAGGACAGGGGGCACCCAAGAGACCCAGTACTTC.

CDR3 amino acids: CASTPNGADTGELFF. The CDR3 bases are TGTGCCAGCACCCCGAATGGCGCGGATACCGGGGAGCTGTTTTTT. The chain combines TRBV9 with TRBJ2-2, with no clear D. The CDR3 runs 15 residues. Trimming shortened V by 6 bases and J by 5 bases, and 17 bases separated the two germline ends. The germline gives CDR1 SGDLS, CDR2 YYNGEE.

This chain connects TRBV2 to TRBJ2-7; weak D call: TRBD1 (6 bases). Trimming removed 7 bases from V and 3 bases from J, with 19 bases in between. CDR1 is SNHLY, CDR2 FYNNEI, per germline. The CDR3 consists of 15 residues. The CDR3 spells CASIQAGVGGYEQYF. The CDR3 DNA is TGTGCCAGCATCCAGGCCGGGGTAGGGGGCTACGAGCAGTACTTC.

V is TRBV2 and J is TRBJ2-7; D is ambiguous. The CDR3 has 14 amino acids. Germline V CDR1 and CDR2: SNHLY, FYNNEI. V was cut by 0 bases and J by 0 bases, with 6 bases left in between. This CDR3 reads CASSEARSSYEQYF. CDR3 DNA sequence: TGTGCCAGCAGTGAAGCGAGGAGCTCCTACGAGCAGTACTTC.

The chain links TRBV5-1 to TRBJ1-6, with 7 bases matching TRBD1. CDR1 is SGHRS and CDR2 is YFSETQ in the germline V gene. There are 15 residues in the CDR3. Trimming took 4 bases from V and 5 from J; bases not matched to a gene: 6. CDR3 sequence (DNA): TGCGCCAGCAGCGAAACAGGGGCTAATAATTCACCCCTCCACTTT. Protein sequence: CASSETGANNSPLHF.

This clone showed up just a few times. The chain employs TRBV5-1 and TRBJ1-1; no reliable D call. The ends were cut back, 0 bases at V and 5 bases at J, with 11 bases in the middle. This CDR3 comprises 14 residues. Looked up from germline, CDR1 is SGHRS and CDR2 is YFSETQ. Here the CDR3 reads CASSLEAGGTEAFF. The CDR3 bases are TGCGCCAGCAGCTTGGAGGCGGGAGGGACTGAAGCTTTCTTT. The whole variable domain, remainder taken from reference TRBV5-1 and TRBJ1-1, is KAGVTQTPRYLIKTRGQQVTLSCSPISGHRSVSWYQQTPGQGLQFLFEYFSETQRNKGNFPGRFSGRQFSNSRSEMNVSTLELGDSALYLCASSLEAGGTEAFFGQGTRLTVV.

The chain joins TRBV28 to TRBJ1-2, with TRBD1 as a possible D gene (5 bases). Per the germline V gene, CDR1 is MDHEN and CDR2 is SYDVKM. The CDR3 is made up of 14 amino acids. V was shortened by 6 bases and J by 3 bases, with 14 bases between the two germline ends. The CDR3 DNA follows: TGTGCCAGCAGACAGCAGGGTCGCTACTATGGCTACACCTTC. Encoded protein: CASRQQGRYYGYTF.

The gene calls are TRBV5-1 and TRBJ2-5, with 8 bases lining up with TRBD1. Germline V CDR1 and CDR2: SGHRS, YFSETQ. The ends lost 1 base at V and 4 bases at J; junction bases unmatched: 6. CDR3 length equals 15 residues. The DNA of the CDR3 is TGCGCCAGCAGCTTGCAGGGGGCGTTTGGAGAGACCCAGTACTTC. It specifies CASSLQGAFGETQYF.

The chain has TRBV29-1 and TRBJ1-5, with a possible D match to TRBD1 (5 bases). The CDR3 consists of 13 residues. The ends were cut back, 4 bases at V and 0 bases at J, with 7 bases in the middle. Germline V lookup: CDR1 SQVTM, CDR2 ANQGSEA. For the CDR3, the DNA is TGCAGCGTTGCAGGGAATAGCAATCAGCCCCAGCATTTT. Protein sequence: CSVAGNSNQPQHF.

The chain carries TRBV18 and TRBJ1-5; TRBD1 matches at 7 bases. This CDR3 is 14 amino acids long. The germline CDR1 and CDR2 sequences are KGHSH and LQKENI. J lost 0 bases, V lost 6 bases, and 2 bases had no gene match. The CDR3 DNA reads TGTGCCAGCTCTGGGACAGATAGCAATCAGCCCCAGCATTTT. The encoded protein is CASSGTDSNQPQHF.

The V and J genes are TRBV9 and TRBJ1-2; the match to TRBD1 covers 9 bases. The V segment lost 4 bases and the J segment 6 bases; nucleotides outside the gene matches: 7. The CDR3 is 14 residues long. The V gene's germline CDR1 is SGDLS and CDR2 YYNGEE. The CDR3 loop reads CASSQGQGTNGYTF. Written as DNA, the CDR3 is TGTGCCAGCAGCCAGGGACAGGGAACTAATGGCTACACCTTC.

V and J are TRBV30 and TRBJ1-2, with TRBD1 as a possible D gene (5 bases). The CDR3 totals 16 residues. Germline V gives CDR1 GTSNPN, CDR2 SVGIG (reference sequence). The germline V and J ends were trimmed by 5 bases and 2 bases, with 21 bases remaining between them. The CDR3 sequence is CAWDKFRETANYGYTF. CDR3 nucleotides: TGTGCCTGGGATAAGTTCCGGGAGACAGCGAACTATGGCTACACCTTC.

The chain couples TRBV6-4 to TRBJ2-1; D gene uncertain. V dropped 0 bases and J dropped 0 bases, with 9 bases sitting between them. Per germline, CDR1 MRHNA and CDR2 SNTAGT. CDR3 length: 16 amino acids. The CDR3 sequence is CASSDSRRNSYNEQFF. As DNA, the CDR3 is TGTGCCAGCAGTGACTCGCGCAGGAACTCCTACAATGAGCAGTTCTTC.

This clone was observed at least ten times. J is TRBJ1-1 and V is TRBV19; 7 nucleotides line up with TRBD1. Looked up from germline, CDR1 is LNHDA and CDR2 is SQIVND (reference sequence). This CDR3 region has 15 residues. The J segment lost 6 bases and the V segment lost 4 bases, leaving 11 bases of the junction unmatched. The CDR3 is CASSTGQTIWAEAFF. CDR3 DNA: TGTGCCAGTAGTACGGGACAGACCATCTGGGCTGAAGCTTTCTTT. Variable domain in full (rest from reference TRBV19 and TRBJ1-1): DGGITQSPKYLFRKEGQNVTLSCEQNLNHDAMYWYRQDPGQGLRLIYYSQIVNDFQKGDIAEGYSVSREKKESFPLTVTSAQKNPTAFYLCASSTGQTIWAEAFFGQGTRLTVV.